The clone carrying this T cell receptor beta chain was counted between two and nine times. What it binds is unknown. This CDR3 is 16 amino acids long. V gave up 4 bases and J gave up 0 bases, with 15 bases separating them. CDR1 SGDLS and CDR2 YYNGEE come from the germline V gene. This sample was included in a study of T cells in Graves' hyperthyroidism and ophthalmopathy. Study details: Once the initial diagnosis was made, peripheral blood was obtained before any treatment.

General study results and limits: In blood, most of the thyroid clonotypes expanded above 0.001 were also present.

Diagnosis relied on clinical symptoms, serum thyroxine and TRAb, thyroid ultrasound and orbital computed tomography. Amplification targeted TCR beta CDR3 regions from RNA transcripts. Primed by the HTBI set, a first-round RT-PCR was run on the TCR CDR3. TCRdb re-called the multiplex PCR reads with MiXCR, one entry per CDR3 protein. The data hold approximately 590,000 distinct CDR3 sequences, with 15% to 19% observed a single time. The chain is built from TRBV9 and TRBJ2-3; D unclear. This TCR came from a woman between 25 and 40 years old with Graves' hyperthyroidism. Material for sequencing was blood. The CDR3 nucleotides are TGTGCCAGCAGCATCCTCCCTGGCGGAAGCACAGATACGCAGTATTTT. It yields the protein CASSILPGGSTDTQYF.